This note documents a single T cell receptor (beta chain) sequence. Its antigen is unidentified. CDR3 length equals 15 residues. V lost 1 base and J lost 5; bases outside the gene matches: 2. Germline-derived CDR1 and CDR2 are SGHNT and YYREEE (reference sequence). This sample is part of a study of OX40 agonist ivuxolimab in advanced cancers. The study's findings and limits: In a subset of nonresponders, normalized T-cell clonal expansion was also low.

Measured with immunoSEQ multiplex PCR; TCRdb has only the in-frame clones, and not every one. The table has 59,000 or so clones, 87% seen once. Here the sequenced sample was CD4+ or CD8+ T cells sorted from blood, taken in a trial of the OX40 agonist ivuxolimab. This receptor was identified in an adult with an advanced solid tumor such as melanoma, head and neck, liver or kidney cancer. This chain connects TRBV5-4 to TRBJ1-6; TRBD1 aligns across 8 bases. This CDR3 reads CASSLWTGNNSPLHF. In nucleotides, the CDR3 is TGTGCCAGCAGCTTGTGGACAGGGAATAATTCACCCCTCCACTTT.